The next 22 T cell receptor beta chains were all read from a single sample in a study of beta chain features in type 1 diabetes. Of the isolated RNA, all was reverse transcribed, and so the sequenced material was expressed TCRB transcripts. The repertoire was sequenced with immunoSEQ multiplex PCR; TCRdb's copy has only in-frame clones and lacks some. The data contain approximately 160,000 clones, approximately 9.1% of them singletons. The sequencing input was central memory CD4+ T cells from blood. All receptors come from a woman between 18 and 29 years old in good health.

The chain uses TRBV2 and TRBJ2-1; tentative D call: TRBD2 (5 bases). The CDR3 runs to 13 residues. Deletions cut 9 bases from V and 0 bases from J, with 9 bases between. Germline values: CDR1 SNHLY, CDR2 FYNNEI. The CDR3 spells CASDYSSYNEQFF. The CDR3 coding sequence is TGTGCCAGTGACTATAGCTCCTACAATGAGCAGTTCTTC.

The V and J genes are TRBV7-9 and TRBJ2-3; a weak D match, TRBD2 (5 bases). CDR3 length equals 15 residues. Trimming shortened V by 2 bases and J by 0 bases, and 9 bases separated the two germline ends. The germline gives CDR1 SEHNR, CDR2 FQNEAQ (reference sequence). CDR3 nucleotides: TGTGCCAGCAGCTTAAGAGCGGAAAGCACAGATACGCAGTATTTT. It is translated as CASSLRAESTDTQYF.

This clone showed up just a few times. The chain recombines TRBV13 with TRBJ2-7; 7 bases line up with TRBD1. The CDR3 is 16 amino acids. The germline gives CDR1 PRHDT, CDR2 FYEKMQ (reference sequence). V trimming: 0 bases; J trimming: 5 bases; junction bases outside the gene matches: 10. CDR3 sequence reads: CASSLGADREIHEQYF. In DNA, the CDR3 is TGTGCCAGCAGCTTAGGGGCAGACAGGGAAATCCACGAGCAGTACTTC. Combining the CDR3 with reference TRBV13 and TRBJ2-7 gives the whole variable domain AAGVIQSPRHLIKEKRETATLKCYPIPRHDTVYWYQQGPGQDPQFLISFYEKMQSDKGSIPDRFSAQQFSDYHSELNMSSLELGDSALYFCASSLGADREIHEQYFGPGTRLTVT.

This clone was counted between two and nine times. This CDR3 is CASSLMGGLTDTQYF. CDR3 DNA: TGTGCCAGCAGCCTAATGGGGGGATTGACAGATACGCAGTATTTT. The chain joins TRBV7-3 to TRBJ2-3; TRBD2 is a possible D gene (6 bases). V lost 5 bases to trimming and J lost 3 bases, with 15 bases between them. CDR1 and CDR2 from the germline V gene are SGHTA and FQGTGA. This CDR3 contains 15 residues.

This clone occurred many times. CDR3: CASSSAYEAFF. CDR3 coding DNA: TGTGCCAGCAGCAGCGCATATGAAGCTTTCTTT. The genes are TRBV7-9 and TRBJ1-1; no definite D call. Trimming stripped 5 bases from V and 7 bases from J, with 8 bases between. From germline, CDR1 is SEHNR and CDR2 FQNEAQ (reference sequence). The CDR3 totals 11 residues.

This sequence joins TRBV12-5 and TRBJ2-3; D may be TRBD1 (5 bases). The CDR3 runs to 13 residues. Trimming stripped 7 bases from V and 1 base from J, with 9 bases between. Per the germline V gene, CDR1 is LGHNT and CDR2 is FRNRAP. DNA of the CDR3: TGTGCTAGTGTCCTGACAGGCACAGATACGCAGTATTTT. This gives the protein CASVLTGTDTQYF.

CDR3 sequence (DNA): TGTGCCAGCAGCGTAGATCCGCTAGCGGGTGCACAGTACTTC. It yields the protein CASSVDPLAGAQYF. The chain recombines TRBV9 with TRBJ2-7; 8 nucleotides line up with TRBD2. CDR1 SGDLS and CDR2 YYNGEE come from the germline V gene. CDR3 length: 14 residues. The trim removed 0 bases at V and 10 bases at J, leaving 9 bases unmatched.

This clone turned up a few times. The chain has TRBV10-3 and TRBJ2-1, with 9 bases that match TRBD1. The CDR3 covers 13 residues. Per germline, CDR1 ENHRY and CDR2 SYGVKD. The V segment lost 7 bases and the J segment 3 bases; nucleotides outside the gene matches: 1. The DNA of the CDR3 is TGTGCCATCACGGGACAGGGCTACAATGAGCAGTTCTTC. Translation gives CAITGQGYNEQFF.

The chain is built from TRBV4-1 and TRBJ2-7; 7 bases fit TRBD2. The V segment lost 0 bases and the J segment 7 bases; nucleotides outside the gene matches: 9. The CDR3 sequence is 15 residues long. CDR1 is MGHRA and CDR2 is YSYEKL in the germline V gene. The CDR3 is CASSQDRRDGGEQYF. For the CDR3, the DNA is TGCGCCAGCAGCCAAGATCGTAGGGACGGGGGGGAGCAGTACTTC.

Here the CDR3 DNA reads TGTGCCATCTCCCCATCCTCGGGAGGGCCTGTCACCGGGGAGCTGTTTTTT. It codes for CAISPSSGGPVTGELFF. The chain is built from TRBV2 and TRBJ2-2, with 8 nucleotides matching TRBD2. Germline V lookup: CDR1 SNHLY, CDR2 FYNNEI. This CDR3 is built from 17 residues. Trimming at V came to 10 bases and at J to 4 bases, leaving 17 bases not matched to a gene.

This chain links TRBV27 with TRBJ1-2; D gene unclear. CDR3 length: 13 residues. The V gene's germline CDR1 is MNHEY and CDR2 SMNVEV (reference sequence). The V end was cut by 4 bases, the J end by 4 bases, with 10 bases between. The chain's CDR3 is CASSSRESYGYTF. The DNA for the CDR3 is TGTGCCAGCAGTTCCCGGGAGAGCTATGGCTACACCTTC.

Here the CDR3 DNA reads TGTGCCAGCTCACCGGGCGGGGGCGCCGGGACTGAAGCTTTCTTT. It encodes CASSPGGGAGTEAFF. The chain joins TRBV18 to TRBJ1-1, with a weak D call TRBD1 (6 bases). V lost 3 bases and J 5 bases, leaving 16 bases between the germline ends. The CDR3 spans 15 residues. From germline, CDR1 is KGHSH and CDR2 LQKENI.

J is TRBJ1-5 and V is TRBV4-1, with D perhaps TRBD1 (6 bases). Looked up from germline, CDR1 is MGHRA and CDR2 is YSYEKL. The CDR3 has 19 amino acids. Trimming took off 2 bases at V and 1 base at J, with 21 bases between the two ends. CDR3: CASSQFPLPGEDSNQPQHF. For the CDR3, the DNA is TGCGCCAGCAGCCAATTCCCCCTCCCAGGGGAAGACAGCAATCAGCCCCAGCATTTT.

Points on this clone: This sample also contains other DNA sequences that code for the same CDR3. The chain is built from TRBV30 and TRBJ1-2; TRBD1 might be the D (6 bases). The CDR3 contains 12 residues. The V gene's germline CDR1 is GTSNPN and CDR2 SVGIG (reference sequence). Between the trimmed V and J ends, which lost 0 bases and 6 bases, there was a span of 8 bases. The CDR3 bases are TGTGCCTGGAGTGTAGGGGGTGATGGCTACACCTTC. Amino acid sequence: CAWSVGGDGYTF.

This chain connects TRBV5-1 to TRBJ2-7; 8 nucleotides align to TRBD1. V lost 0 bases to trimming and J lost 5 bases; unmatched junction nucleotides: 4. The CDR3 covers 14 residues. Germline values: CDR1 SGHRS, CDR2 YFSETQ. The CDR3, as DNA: TGCGCCAGCAGCTTGGGTGGGACAGGAAACGAGCAGTACTTC. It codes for CASSLGGTGNEQYF.

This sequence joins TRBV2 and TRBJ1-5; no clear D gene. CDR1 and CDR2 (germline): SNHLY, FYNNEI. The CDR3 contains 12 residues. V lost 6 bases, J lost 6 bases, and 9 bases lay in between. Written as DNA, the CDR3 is TGTGCCAGCAGAGAGGAGGGTCAGCCCCAGCATTTT. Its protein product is CASREEGQPQHF.

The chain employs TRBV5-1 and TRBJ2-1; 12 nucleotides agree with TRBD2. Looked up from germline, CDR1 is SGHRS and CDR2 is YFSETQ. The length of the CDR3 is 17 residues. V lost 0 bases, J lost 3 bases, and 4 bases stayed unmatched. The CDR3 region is CASSLGLAGAGYNEQFF. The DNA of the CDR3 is TGCGCCAGCAGCTTGGGACTAGCGGGAGCGGGCTACAATGAGCAGTTCTTC. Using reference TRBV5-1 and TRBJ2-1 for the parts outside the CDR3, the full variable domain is KAGVTQTPRYLIKTRGQQVTLSCSPISGHRSVSWYQQTPGQGLQFLFEYFSETQRNKGNFPGRFSGRQFSNSRSEMNVSTLELGDSALYLCASSLGLAGAGYNEQFFGPGTRLTVL.

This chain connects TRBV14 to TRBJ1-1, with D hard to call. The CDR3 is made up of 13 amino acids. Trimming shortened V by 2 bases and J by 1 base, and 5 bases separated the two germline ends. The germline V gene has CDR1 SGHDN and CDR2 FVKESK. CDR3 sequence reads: CASSQSQNTEAFF. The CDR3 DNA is TGTGCCAGCAGCCAATCCCAGAACACTGAAGCTTTCTTT.

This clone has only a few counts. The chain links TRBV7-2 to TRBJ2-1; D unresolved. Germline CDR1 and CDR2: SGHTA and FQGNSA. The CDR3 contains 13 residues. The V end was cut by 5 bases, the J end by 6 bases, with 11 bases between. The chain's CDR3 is CASSPQSRNEQFF. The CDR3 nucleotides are TGTGCCAGCAGCCCACAGTCCCGCAATGAGCAGTTCTTC.

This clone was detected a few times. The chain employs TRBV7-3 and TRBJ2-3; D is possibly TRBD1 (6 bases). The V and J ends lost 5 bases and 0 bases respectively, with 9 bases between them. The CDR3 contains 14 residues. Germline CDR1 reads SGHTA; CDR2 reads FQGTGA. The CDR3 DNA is TGTGCCAGCAGCGTGGGGGCGAGCACAGATACGCAGTATTTT. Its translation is CASSVGASTDTQYF.

The CDR3 DNA sequence: TGTGCCAGCAGCCCAACGGGTCTTGGGGGCTACACCTTC. The encoded protein is CASSPTGLGGYTF. This chain uses TRBV27 with TRBJ1-2; D remains ambiguous. This CDR3 contains 13 residues. The V gene's germline CDR1 is MNHEY and CDR2 SMNVEV (reference sequence). The ends were cut back, 6 bases at V and 8 bases at J, with 16 bases in the middle.

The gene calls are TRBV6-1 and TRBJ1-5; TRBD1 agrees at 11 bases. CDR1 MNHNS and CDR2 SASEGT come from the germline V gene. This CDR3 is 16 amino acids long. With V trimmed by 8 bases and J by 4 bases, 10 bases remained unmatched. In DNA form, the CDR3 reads TGTGCCAGCCGTGTATCGGGACAGGGGGAGAATCAGCCCCAGCATTTT. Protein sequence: CASRVSGQGENQPQHF.